The 15 T cell receptor beta chains in this list originate from one sample, sequenced in a study of T cell repertoires in cytomegalovirus infection. TCRdb re-derived calls from the reads in MiXCR, one entry per CDR3 protein. This table has around 340,000 distinct CDR3 sequences, roughly 29% appearing once. These receptors' antigens are unknown. Source: cultured PBMCs, taken from culture after CMV antigen stimulation. All receptors come from a human donor in good health (CMV status not recorded). Some clones in this sample may be carry-over from other donors' samples.

The table lists this clonotype with a count of one. The chain is built from TRBV12-3 or TRBV12-4 and TRBJ2-5; 10 nucleotides match TRBD1. V shed 5 bases, J shed 5 bases, and the junction held 8 bases outside the gene matches. The CDR3 length is 15 residues. CDR3 nucleotides: TGTGCCAGCAGTGCCCGGGACAGGGGAGACGAGACCCAGTACTTC. Residues: CASSARDRGDETQYF.

This clonotype was found a few times. The rearrangement uses TRBV6-5 and TRBJ1-2; D call uncertain. This CDR3 contains 15 residues. Germline V lookup: CDR1 MNHEY, CDR2 SVGAGI. Deletions cut 4 bases from V and 2 bases from J, with 14 bases between. CDR3 DNA sequence: TGTGCCAGCAGTTTAAATCGACGACTAAACTATGGCTACACCTTC. Protein product: CASSLNRRLNYGYTF.

The chain is built from TRBV7-2 and TRBJ1-2; D not resolved. V dropped 4 bases and J dropped 0 bases, with 15 bases sitting between them. This CDR3 has 16 residues. Germline CDR1 is SGHTA and CDR2 is FQGNSA. The CDR3 coding sequence is TGTGCCAGCAGCTCCTATAGACAAAAAACTAACTATGGCTACACCTTC. Protein sequence: CASSSYRQKTNYGYTF.

This chain uses TRBV14 with TRBJ2-3; possibly TRBD1 or TRBD2 for D (5 bases each). V lost 4 bases, J lost 1 base, and 15 bases lay in between. The CDR3 runs 16 residues. The germline CDR1 and CDR2 sequences are SGHDN and FVKESK. CDR3 nucleotides: TGTGCCAGCAGCCCAAAGTCCCTGGGGGGCACAGATACGCAGTATTTT. Translating it yields CASSPKSLGGTDTQYF.

By share, this clonotype ranks as medium-sized (0.01 to 0.1%). The rearrangement joins TRBV7-3 to TRBJ1-2; TRBD1 might be the D (6 bases). CDR1 is SGHTA and CDR2 is FQGTGA in the germline V gene. Trimming left V 5 bases short and J 6 bases short, with 22 bases between. The CDR3 has 16 residues. The CDR3 sequence: CASSPTGQSTLDGYTF. In nucleotides, the CDR3 is TGTGCCAGCAGCCCGACCGGACAGTCCACGCTGGATGGCTACACCTTC.

The rearrangement uses TRBV7-2 and TRBJ2-5; 11 bases align to TRBD2. The V and J ends lost 5 bases and 3 bases, in that order; junction bases with no gene match: 5. There are 15 residues in the CDR3. Germline lookup yields CDR1 SGHTA and CDR2 FQGNSA. The CDR3 region is CASSRGTSGKETQYF. The CDR3 DNA reads as TGTGCCAGCAGCCGCGGGACTAGCGGCAAAGAGACCCAGTACTTC.

In the case of this clonotype: One end of the junction is discordant with germline, which a read error may explain. The gene calls are TRBV19 and TRBJ1-6; weak D call: TRBD1 (5 bases). Per the germline V gene, CDR1 is LNHDA and CDR2 is SQIVND (reference sequence). The CDR3 sequence is 16 residues long. Here the CDR3 DNA reads TGTGCCAGTACCCCGACAGAGCCTTACTATAGTTCACCCCTCCACTTT. It translates to CASTPTEPYYSSPLHF.

In this sample, this clonotype turned up a few times. The gene calls are TRBV2 and TRBJ2-7; D might be TRBD1 (6 bases). Trimming cost V 7 bases and J 3 bases, with 10 bases left between them. CDR1 and CDR2 from the germline V gene are SNHLY and FYNNEI. This CDR3 has 12 amino acids. CDR3 residues: CASMGDNYEQYF. For the CDR3, the DNA is TGTGCCAGCATGGGGGACAACTACGAGCAGTACTTC.

The V call is TRBV28, the J call TRBJ2-1; tentative D call: TRBD2 (5 bases). The CDR3 totals 16 residues. Per the germline V gene, CDR1 is MDHEN and CDR2 is SYDVKM. V lost 6 bases and J 2 bases, leaving 17 bases between the germline ends. The CDR3, as DNA: TGTGCCAGCAGCTCCCGGCAAGCGGAGGCCTACAATGAGCAGTTCTTC. This sequence encodes CASSSRQAEAYNEQFF.

The V call is TRBV7-9, the J call TRBJ2-6; 9 bases agree with TRBD1. The germline CDR1 and CDR2 sequences are SEHNR and FQNEAQ (reference sequence). This CDR3 comprises 18 residues. V was pared by 4 bases and J by 1 base, with 8 bases of the junction left unmatched. CDR3 nucleotide sequence: TGTGCCAGCAGCTCGCGGACAGGGGAAGGATCTGGGGCCAACGTCCTGACTTTC. It encodes CASSSRTGEGSGANVLTF.

Comments on this clonotype: A clone one base away is much larger, so this may be a read error. The J gene is TRBJ1-5, the V gene TRBV28, with TRBD1 matching over 9 bases. The V gene end was trimmed by 7 bases and the J gene end by 5 bases; junction bases not matched to a gene: 6. CDR3 length equals 14 residues. Germline loops: CDR1 MDHEN, CDR2 SYDVKM. The CDR3, as DNA: TGTGCCAGCAACCCCACAGGGGGCGATCAGCCCCAGCATTTT. Translation gives CASNPTGGDQPQHF.

The chain joins TRBV7-9 to TRBJ1-2; TRBD1 agrees at 9 bases. The germline V gene has CDR1 SEHNR and CDR2 FQNEAQ (reference sequence). With V trimmed by 5 bases and J by 8 bases, 6 bases remained unmatched. This CDR3 region has 13 residues. This chain's CDR3 is CASSKDRGLGYTF. As DNA, the CDR3 is TGTGCCAGCAGCAAGGACAGGGGTCTGGGCTACACCTTC.

This clonotype was seen only a few times. J is TRBJ2-1 and V is TRBV7-2; the match to TRBD2 covers 9 bases. The V gene's germline CDR1 is SGHTA and CDR2 FQGNSA. V lost 2 bases to trimming and J lost 8 bases; unmatched junction nucleotides: 16. There are 18 residues in the CDR3. CDR3 sequence (DNA): TGTGCCAGCAGCTTACGGTTGAGGCTAGCGGGATTCGAGGATGAGCAGTTCTTC. It encodes CASSLRLRLAGFEDEQFF.

The chain is built from TRBV6-5 and TRBJ2-1; perhaps D is TRBD1 or TRBD2 (5 bases each). This CDR3 comprises 15 residues. Germline assignment: CDR1 MNHEY and CDR2 SVGAGI. V dropped 2 bases and J dropped 6 bases, with 14 bases sitting between them. The chain's CDR3 is CASSYGLPGANEQFF. The CDR3 nucleotides read TGTGCCAGCAGTTACGGGCTTCCCGGGGCCAATGAGCAGTTCTTC.

This clonotype was recorded at least ten times. This sequence joins TRBV6-2 or TRBV6-3 and TRBJ1-5, with D possibly matching TRBD1 (6 bases). CDR1 is MNHEY, CDR2 SVGEGT, per germline. V lost 5 bases, J lost 1 base, and 9 bases lay in between. This CDR3 is built from 14 residues. CDR3 region: CASSRTVSNQPQHF. The CDR3 region has the DNA TGTGCCAGCAGTCGGACAGTGAGCAATCAGCCCCAGCATTTT.